This TCR beta chain was recorded in a study of T cells in Graves' hyperthyroidism and ophthalmopathy. In this sample, this clonotype turned up once. The TCR beta CDR3 regions underwent amplification using RNA transcripts as the source. Using the HTBI primer set, a first-round RT-PCR was run on the TCR CDR3. TCRdb re-called the multiplex PCR reads with MiXCR, one entry per CDR3 protein. The sample records 360,000 or so distinct CDR3 sequences, 15% to 20% being singletons. This CDR3 contains 14 residues. Per the germline V gene, CDR1 is DFQATT and CDR2 is SNEGSKA (reference sequence). The V end was cut by 1 base, the J end by 1 base, with 9 bases between.

The sequence was collected from a woman in her 40s with Graves' ophthalmopathy. V gene TRBV20-1 combines with J gene TRBJ2-3; TRBD1 might be the D (5 bases). Sequenced: blood. CDR3 region: CSARVVGGTDTQYF. The CDR3 nucleotides read TGCAGTGCTAGAGTGGTAGGGGGCACAGATACGCAGTATTTT.